This TCR beta chain was recovered during a study of cytomegalovirus exposure and HLA in healthy donors. Study overall: Earlier, almost 120 million unique TCR beta sequences were recovered from some 200 million T cells by an analysis. Whole-study findings and limits: Researchers counted around 180 TCR beta chains as cytomegalovirus-associated.

This clone was seen only a few times. The antigen is unknown. Researchers ran the PCR with 60 Vbeta and 13 Jbeta primers. Clones were read by immunoSEQ multiplex PCR, and TCRdb kept only the in-frame ones, dropping some. The sample contains around 170,000 clones, around 75% of which appear only once. The CDR3 totals 13 residues. From germline, CDR1 is SGDLS and CDR2 YYNGEE. V dropped 0 bases and J dropped 3 bases, with 6 bases sitting between them. The source material was PBMCs. This chain uses TRBV9 with TRBJ1-1; no reliable D call. The origin of this receptor is a man aged 40-55 years in good health and CMV-seropositive. In nucleotides, the CDR3 is TGTGCCAGCAGCGTAGGTGGCTACACTGAAGCTTTCTTT. Its protein product is CASSVGGYTEAFF.